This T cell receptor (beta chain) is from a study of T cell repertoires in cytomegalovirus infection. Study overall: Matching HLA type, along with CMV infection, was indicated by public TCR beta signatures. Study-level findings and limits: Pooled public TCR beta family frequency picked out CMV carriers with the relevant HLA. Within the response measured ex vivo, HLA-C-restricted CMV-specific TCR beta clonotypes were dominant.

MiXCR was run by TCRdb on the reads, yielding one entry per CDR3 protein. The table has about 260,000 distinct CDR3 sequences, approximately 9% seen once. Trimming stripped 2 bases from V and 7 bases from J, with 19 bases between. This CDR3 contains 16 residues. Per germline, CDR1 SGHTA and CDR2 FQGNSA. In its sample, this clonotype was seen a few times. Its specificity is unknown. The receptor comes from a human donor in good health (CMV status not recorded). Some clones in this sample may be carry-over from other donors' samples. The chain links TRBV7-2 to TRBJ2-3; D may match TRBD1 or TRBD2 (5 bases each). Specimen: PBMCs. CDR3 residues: CASSLHRDHSQYTQYF. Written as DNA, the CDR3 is TGTGCCAGCAGCTTACACCGGGACCATTCACAATATACGCAGTATTTT. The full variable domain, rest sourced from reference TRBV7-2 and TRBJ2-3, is GAGVSQSPSNKVTEKGKDVELRCDPISGHTALYWYRQSLGQGLEFLIYFQGNSAPDKSGLPSDRFSAERTGGSVSTLTIQRTQQEDSAVYLCASSLHRDHSQYTQYFGPGTRLTVL.